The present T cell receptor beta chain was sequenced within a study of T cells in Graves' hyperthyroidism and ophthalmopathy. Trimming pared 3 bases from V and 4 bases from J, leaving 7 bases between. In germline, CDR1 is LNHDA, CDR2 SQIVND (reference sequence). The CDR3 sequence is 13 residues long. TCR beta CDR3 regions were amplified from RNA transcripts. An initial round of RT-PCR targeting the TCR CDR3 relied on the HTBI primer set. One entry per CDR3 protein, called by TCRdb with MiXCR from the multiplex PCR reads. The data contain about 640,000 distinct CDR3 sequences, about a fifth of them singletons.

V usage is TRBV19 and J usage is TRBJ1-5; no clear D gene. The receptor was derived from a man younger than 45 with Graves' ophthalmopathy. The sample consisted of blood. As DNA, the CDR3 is TGTGCCAGTAGTATTAGCTTGAATCAGCCCCAGCATTTT. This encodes CASSISLNQPQHF.